Included here is one T cell receptor beta chain sequence, with context. What it binds is unknown. This PCR relied on a set of 60 Vbeta primers and 13 Jbeta primers. Only in-frame clones appear in the TCRdb table, and some are missing; sequencing was by immunoSEQ multiplex PCR. The table includes roughly 100,000 clones, approximately 77% detected once. These data come from a study of cytomegalovirus exposure and HLA in healthy donors. Study-level findings and limits: About 87% or about 30% of the time was how often most TCR beta V segments were productive, according to an earlier analysis. Among TCR sequences, most were rare, though some public TCRs appeared in many donors.

V lost 0 bases, J lost 6 bases, and 9 bases lay in between. The length of the CDR3 is 13 residues. Per germline, CDR1 SGDLS and CDR2 YYNGEE. Sequenced material: PBMCs. This receptor was identified in a woman aged 40 to 49 in good health and CMV-seronegative. This chain uses TRBV9 with TRBJ1-1; D gene ambiguous. CDR3 in amino acids: CASSVEQEAEAFF. In nucleotides, the CDR3 is TGTGCCAGCAGCGTAGAACAAGAAGCTGAAGCTTTCTTT.